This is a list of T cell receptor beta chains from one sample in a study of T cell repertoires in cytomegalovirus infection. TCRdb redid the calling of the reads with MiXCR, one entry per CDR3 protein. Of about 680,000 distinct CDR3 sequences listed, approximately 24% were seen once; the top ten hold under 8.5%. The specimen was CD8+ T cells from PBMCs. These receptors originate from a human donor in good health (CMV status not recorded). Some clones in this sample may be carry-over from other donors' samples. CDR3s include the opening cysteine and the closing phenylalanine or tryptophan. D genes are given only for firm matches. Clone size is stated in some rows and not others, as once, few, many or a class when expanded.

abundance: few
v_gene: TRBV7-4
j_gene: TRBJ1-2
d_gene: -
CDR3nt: TGTGCCAGCAGCCCAAAGGGTGACCAAGCTAACTATGGCTACACCTTC
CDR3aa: CASSPKGDQANYGYTF

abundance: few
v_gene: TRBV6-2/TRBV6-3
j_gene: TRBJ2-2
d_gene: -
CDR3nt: TGTGCCAGCAGTTACTCGCCGGGGGCTTCCGGGGAGCTGTTTTTT
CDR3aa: CASSYSPGASGELFF

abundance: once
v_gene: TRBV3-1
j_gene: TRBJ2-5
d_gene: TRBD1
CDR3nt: TGTGCCAGCAGACGGACAGGGGGCATGGAGACCCAGTACTTC
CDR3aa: CASRRTGGMETQYF

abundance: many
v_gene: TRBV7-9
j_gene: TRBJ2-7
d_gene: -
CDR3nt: TGTGCCAGCAGCTCCTGGACAGACCGCCACGAGCAGTACTTC
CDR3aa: CASSSWTDRHEQYF

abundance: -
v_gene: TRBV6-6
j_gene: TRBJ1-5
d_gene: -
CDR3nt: TGTGCCAGCAGTTACGGCTCTCAGCCCCTGCATTTT
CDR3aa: CASSYGSQPLHF

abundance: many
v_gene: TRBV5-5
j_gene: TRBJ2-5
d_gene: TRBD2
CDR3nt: TGTGCCAGCAGCTTGGAGCCCGTCGCTAGCGGCGAGACCCAGTACTTC
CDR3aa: CASSLEPVASGETQYF

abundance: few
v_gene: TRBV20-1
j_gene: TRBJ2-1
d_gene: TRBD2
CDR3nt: TGCAGTGCTAGACGGGAACTAGCGGGGCTTTACAATGAGCAGTTCTTC
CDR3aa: CSARRELAGLYNEQFF

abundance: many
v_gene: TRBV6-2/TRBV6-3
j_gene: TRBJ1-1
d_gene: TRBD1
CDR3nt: TGTGCCAGCAGTTGGGACAGGTCTATGGGGAGAACTGAAGCTTTCTTT
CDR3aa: CASSWDRSMGRTEAFF

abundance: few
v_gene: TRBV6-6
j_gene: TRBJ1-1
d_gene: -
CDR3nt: TGTGCCAGCAGTTACGCCGACAGAGACACTGAAGCTTTCTTT
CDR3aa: CASSYADRDTEAFF

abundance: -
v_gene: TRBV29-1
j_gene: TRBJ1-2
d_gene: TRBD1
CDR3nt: TGCAGCGTAAGGACAGGCGAAACCTCCTATGGCTACACCTTC
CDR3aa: CSVRTGETSYGYTF

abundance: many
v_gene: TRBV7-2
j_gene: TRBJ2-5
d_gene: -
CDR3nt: TGTGCCAGCAGCTTAGGCCGACGGGGGCTCGAGACCCAGTACTTC
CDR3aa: CASSLGRRGLETQYF

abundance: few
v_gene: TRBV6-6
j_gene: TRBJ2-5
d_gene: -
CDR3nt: TGTGCCAGCACCATAGCGGCAGAAGAGACCCAGTACTTC
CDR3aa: CASTIAAEETQYF

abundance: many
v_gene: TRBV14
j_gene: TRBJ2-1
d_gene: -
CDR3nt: TGTGCCAGCAGCCCGGGGGCCGATCCCTACAATGAGCAGTTCTTC
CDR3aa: CASSPGADPYNEQFF

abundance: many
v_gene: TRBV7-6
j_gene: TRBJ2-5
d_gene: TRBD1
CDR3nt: TGTGCCAGCAGCTTAGCGCTCTCTGTGGGACAGGGGGCATGGACCCAGTACTTC
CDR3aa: CASSLALSVGQGAWTQYF

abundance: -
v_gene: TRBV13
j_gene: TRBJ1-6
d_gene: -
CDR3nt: TGTGCCAGCAGCTTAAGTTCGCAGAATTCACCCCTCCACTTT
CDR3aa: CASSLSSQNSPLHF

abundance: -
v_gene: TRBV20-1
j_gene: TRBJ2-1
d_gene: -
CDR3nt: TGCAGTGGGAGTGGGCCCTCAACGGAGCAGTTCTTC
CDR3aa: CSGSGPSTEQFF

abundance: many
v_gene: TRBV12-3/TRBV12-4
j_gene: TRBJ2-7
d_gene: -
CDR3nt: TGTGCCAGCAGCTTCGGAGTCGAGCAGTACTTC
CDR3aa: CASSFGVEQYF

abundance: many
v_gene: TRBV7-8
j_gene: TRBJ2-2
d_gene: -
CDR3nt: TGTGCCAGCAGCTTACCGTCGCCCCAGGGAATAGGTTACACCGGGGAGCTGTTTTTT
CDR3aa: CASSLPSPQGIGYTGELFF

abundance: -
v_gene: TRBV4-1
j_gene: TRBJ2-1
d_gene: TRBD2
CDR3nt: TGCGCCAGCAGCCAAGAACGACTAGCGGCCTACAATGAGCAGTTCTTC
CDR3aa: CASSQERLAAYNEQFF

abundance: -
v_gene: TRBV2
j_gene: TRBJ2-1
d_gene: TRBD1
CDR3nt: TGTGCCAGCAGTCACACAGGGGTTTCCTACAATGAGCAGTTCTTC
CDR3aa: CASSHTGVSYNEQFF

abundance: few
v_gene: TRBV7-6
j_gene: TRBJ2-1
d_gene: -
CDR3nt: TGTGCCAGCAGCCGACGGTTCAATGAGCAGTTCTTC
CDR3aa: CASSRRFNEQFF

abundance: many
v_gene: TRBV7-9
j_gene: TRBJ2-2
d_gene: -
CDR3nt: TGTGCGAGGGAGAACCCTGGGACCGGGGAGCTGTTTTTT
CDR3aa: CARENPGTGELFF

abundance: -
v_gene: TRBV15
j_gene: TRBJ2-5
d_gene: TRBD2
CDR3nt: TGTGCCACCAGCAGCCGGGGGGTCCGGAATGGTAGAGAGACCCAGTACTTC
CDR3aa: CATSSRGVRNGRETQYF

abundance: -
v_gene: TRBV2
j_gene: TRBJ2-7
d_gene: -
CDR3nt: TGTGCCAGCCTGCCGCACGGTACCTACGAGCAGTACTTC
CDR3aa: CASLPHGTYEQYF

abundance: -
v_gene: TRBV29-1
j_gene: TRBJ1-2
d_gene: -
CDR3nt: TGCAGCGTTGAAGATGTGCAGGGCTATGGCTACACCTTC
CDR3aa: CSVEDVQGYGYTF

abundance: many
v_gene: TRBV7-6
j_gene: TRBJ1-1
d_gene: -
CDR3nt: TGTGCCAGCAGCTTAGGGGACGAGAACACTGAAGCTTTCTTT
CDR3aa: CASSLGDENTEAFF

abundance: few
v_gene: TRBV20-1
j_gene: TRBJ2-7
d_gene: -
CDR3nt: TGCAGTGCTAGATTGGCGGAGACCTACGAGCAGTACTTC
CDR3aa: CSARLAETYEQYF

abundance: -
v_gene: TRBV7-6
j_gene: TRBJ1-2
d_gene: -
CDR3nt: TGTGCCAGCAGCACAAGCAGGGGCGGTTATGGCTACACCTTC
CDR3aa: CASSTSRGGYGYTF

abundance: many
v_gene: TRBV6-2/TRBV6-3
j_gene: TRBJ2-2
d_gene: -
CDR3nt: TGTGCCAGCACCCCCGGGACCGGACACACCGGGGAGCTGTTTTTT
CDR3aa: CASTPGTGHTGELFF

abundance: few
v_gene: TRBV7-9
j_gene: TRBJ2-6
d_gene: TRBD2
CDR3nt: TGTGCCAGCAGCTTAGCTAGCGGGCCCTACTCTGGGGCCAACGTCCTGACTTTC
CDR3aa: CASSLASGPYSGANVLTF

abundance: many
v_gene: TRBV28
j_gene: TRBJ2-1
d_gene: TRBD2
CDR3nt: TGTGCCAGCAGTTTCCCGACTAGCGGGGCGAACAATGAGCAGTTCTTC
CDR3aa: CASSFPTSGANNEQFF

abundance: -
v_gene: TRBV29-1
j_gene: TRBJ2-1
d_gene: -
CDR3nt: TGCAGCGTCGACGTCCGTGCCTGGAATGAGCAGTTCTTC
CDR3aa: CSVDVRAWNEQFF

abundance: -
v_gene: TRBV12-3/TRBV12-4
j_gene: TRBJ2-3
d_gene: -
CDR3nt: TGTGCCAGCAGTTTAGTTCAGGGGCCTGCTCCGGATACGCAGTATTTT
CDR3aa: CASSLVQGPAPDTQYF

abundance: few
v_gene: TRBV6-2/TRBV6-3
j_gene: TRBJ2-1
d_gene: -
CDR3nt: TGTGCCTCCCACCAACGGTCCTACAATGAGCAGTTCTTC
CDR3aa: CASHQRSYNEQFF

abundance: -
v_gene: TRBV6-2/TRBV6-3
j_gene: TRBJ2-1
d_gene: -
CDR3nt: TGTGCCAGCAGTTACGGGACTTTAGAGTTCTTC
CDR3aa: CASSYGTLEFF

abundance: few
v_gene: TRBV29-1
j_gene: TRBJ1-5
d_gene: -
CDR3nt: TGCAGCGTGGGGGGCAGAGGCCTAAATCAGCCCCAGCATTTT
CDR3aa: CSVGGRGLNQPQHF

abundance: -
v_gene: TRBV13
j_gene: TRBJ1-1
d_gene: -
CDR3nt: TGTGCCAGCACCAACAAGGGCATAAACACTGAAGCTTTCTTT
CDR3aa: CASTNKGINTEAFF

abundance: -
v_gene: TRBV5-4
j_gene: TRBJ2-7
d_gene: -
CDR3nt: TGTGCCAGCAGCTTGGCCATGGGGAGCTCCTACGAGCAGTACTTC
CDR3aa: CASSLAMGSSYEQYF

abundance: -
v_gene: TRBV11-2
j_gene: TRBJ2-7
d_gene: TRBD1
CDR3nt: TGTGCCAGCAGCTTAGAGACGTGGACAGGAGGCTACGAGCAGTACTTC
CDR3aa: CASSLETWTGGYEQYF

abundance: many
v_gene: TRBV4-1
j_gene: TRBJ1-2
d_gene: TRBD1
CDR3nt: TGCGCCAGCAGCCAGGAAACCGGGACAGGGGCGACTAACTATGGCTACACCTTC
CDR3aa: CASSQETGTGATNYGYTF

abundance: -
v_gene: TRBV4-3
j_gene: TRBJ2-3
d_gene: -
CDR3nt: TGCGCCAGCAGCCAAAGGTGGGGGCCGGAAGATACGCAGTATTTT
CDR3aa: CASSQRWGPEDTQYF

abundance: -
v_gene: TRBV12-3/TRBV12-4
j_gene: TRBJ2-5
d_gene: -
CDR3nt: TGTGCCAGCAGTTTAAGACAGCGGTACCAAGAGACCCAGTACTTC
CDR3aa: CASSLRQRYQETQYF

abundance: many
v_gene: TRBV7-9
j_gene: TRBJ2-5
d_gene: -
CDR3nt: TGTGCCAGCAGCTTAGAGATTGTAGAGACCCAGTACTTC
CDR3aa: CASSLEIVETQYF

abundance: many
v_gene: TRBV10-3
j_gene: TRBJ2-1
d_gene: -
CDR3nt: TGTGCCATTATGACGGACTACAATGAGCAGTTCTTC
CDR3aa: CAIMTDYNEQFF

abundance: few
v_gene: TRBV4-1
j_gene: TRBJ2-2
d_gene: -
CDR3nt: TGCGCCAGCAGCCCAGGTCCCGTTGCGAACACCGGGGAGCTGTTTTTT
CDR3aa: CASSPGPVANTGELFF

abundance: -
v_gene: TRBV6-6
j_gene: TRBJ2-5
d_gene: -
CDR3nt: TGTGCCAGCAGTTACTCTCTAGAACAAGAGACCCAGTACTTC
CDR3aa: CASSYSLEQETQYF

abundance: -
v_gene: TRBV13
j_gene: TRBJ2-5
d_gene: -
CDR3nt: TGTGCCAGCAGCACCCGGGGGTCTATAGGGACCCAGTACTTC
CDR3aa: CASSTRGSIGTQYF

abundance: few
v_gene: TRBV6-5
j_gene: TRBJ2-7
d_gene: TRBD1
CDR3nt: TGTGCCAGCAGTTACTCGACGCTGGACAGGACCTACGAGCAGTACTTC
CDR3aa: CASSYSTLDRTYEQYF

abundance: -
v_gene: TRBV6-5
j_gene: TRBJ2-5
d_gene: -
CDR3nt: TGTGCTGTGGGGCCGGAGACCCAGTACTTC
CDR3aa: CAVGPETQYF

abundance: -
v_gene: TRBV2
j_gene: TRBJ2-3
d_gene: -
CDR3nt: TGTGCCAGCAGAGATCTAACAGATACGCAGTATTTT
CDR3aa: CASRDLTDTQYF

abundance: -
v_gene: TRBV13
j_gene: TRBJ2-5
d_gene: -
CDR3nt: TGTGCCAGCAGCCACGTGATCGGGAACGAAGAGACCCAGTACTTC
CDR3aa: CASSHVIGNEETQYF

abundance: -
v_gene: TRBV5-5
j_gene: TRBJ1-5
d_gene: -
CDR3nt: TGTGCCAGCAGCTTAGAAACAGCTTACAATCAGCCCCAGCATTTT
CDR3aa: CASSLETAYNQPQHF

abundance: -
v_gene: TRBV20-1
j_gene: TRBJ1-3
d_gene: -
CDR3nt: TGCAGTGCTAGTCAGGGGCGGTCTGGAAACACCATATATTTT
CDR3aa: CSASQGRSGNTIYF

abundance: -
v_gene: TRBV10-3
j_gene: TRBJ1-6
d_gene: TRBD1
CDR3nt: TGTGCCATCAGCGGGACAGGTAATAATTCACCCCTCCACTTT
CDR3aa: CAISGTGNNSPLHF